Below, 3 T cell receptor beta chains from the same sample are listed, as sequenced in a study of T cell responses to AZD1222 COVID-19 vaccine. Here immunoSEQ multiplex PCR was the method, and the copy in TCRdb shows in-frame clones only, minus some. Here the sample spans roughly 140,000 clones, just over 90% being singletons. The sequencing here drew on peripheral blood, taken on day 0 of AZD1222 vaccination. These receptors originate from an adult in good health.

The chain uses TRBV7-9 and TRBJ2-2, with 14 bases identical to TRBD2. This CDR3 comprises 16 residues. V gave up 5 bases and J gave up 5 bases; unmatched junction bases: 4. In germline, CDR1 is SEHNR, CDR2 FQNEAQ (reference sequence). CDR3 coding DNA: TGTGCCAGCAGCCCGGGACTAGCGGGAGTTACCGGGGAGCTGTTTTTT. Encoded protein: CASSPGLAGVTGELFF. The complete variable domain, with remaining parts taken from reference TRBV7-9 and TRBJ2-2, reads DTGVSQNPRHKITKRGQNVTFRCDPISEHNRLYWYRQTLGQGPEFLTYFQNEAQLEKSRLLSDRFSAERPKGSFSTLEIQRTEQGDSAMYLCASSPGLAGVTGELFFGEGSRLTVL.

V gene TRBV7-9 combines with J gene TRBJ1-2; 8 bases map to TRBD1. The length of the CDR3 is 13 residues. The germline gives CDR1 SEHNR, CDR2 FQNEAQ (reference sequence). J was trimmed by 7 bases and V by 5 bases; bases with no gene match: 6. CDR3 nucleotide sequence: TGTGCCAGCAGCCCCCCCCAGGGGGCTGGCTACACCTTC. Encoded protein: CASSPPQGAGYTF.

J is TRBJ2-3 and V is TRBV29-1; tentatively, D is TRBD1 (5 bases). V shed 6 bases and J shed 3 bases, with 13 bases lying between them. The length of the CDR3 is 13 residues. Germline V lookup: CDR1 SQVTM, CDR2 ANQGSEA. CDR3 nucleotides: TGCAGCGTAGATACAGGTGGGACAGATACGCAGTATTTT. Amino acids: CSVDTGGTDTQYF.